The rows below give T cell receptor beta chains drawn from one sample of a study of T cells in severe cutaneous drug reactions. TCRdb reprocessed the multiplex PCR reads and reports one entry per CDR3 protein, with no DNA. In total, the table holds just over 20,000 distinct CDR3 sequences. Sequencing was performed on PBMCs. Receptor source: a human donor with toxic epidermal necrolysis, a severe cutaneous drug reaction. Both conserved end residues are part of each CDR3. Clone size is shown for a subset of rows, as once, few, many or a class of expanded clone.

clone_size,v_call,j_call,cdr3_aa
.,TRBV28,TRBJ2-5,CASSLWSGETQYF
.,TRBV3-1,TRBJ2-1,CASSQESWTGNEQFF
.,TRBV20-1,TRBJ1-5,CSASRDRVGQPQHF
.,TRBV19,TRBJ1-1,CASNTLGGRNTEAFF
.,TRBV4-3,TRBJ2-1,CASSQGRSGSSYNEQFF
.,TRBV20-1,TRBJ2-5,CSANPQRGDQETQYF
.,TRBV5-1,TRBJ2-3,CASSLGGPRLNTDTQYF
.,TRBV12-3/TRBV12-4,TRBJ2-7,CASSLGGFTYEQYF
.,TRBV19,TRBJ2-1,CASSQAAYNEQFF
.,TRBV3-1,TRBJ2-7,CASSPRDSYEQYF
.,TRBV6-1,TRBJ2-5,CASSDTETQYF
.,TRBV12-3/TRBV12-4,TRBJ2-6,CAIPRGAGANVLTF
.,TRBV28,TRBJ1-6,CASRSRENSPLHF
.,TRBV20-1,TRBJ2-1,CSARQAWGDEQFF
.,TRBV29-1,TRBJ2-7,CSVLGLAGGPRDEQYF
.,TRBV30,TRBJ1-2,CAWKDRRPYGYTF
.,TRBV28,TRBJ2-1,CASTPVSSYNEQFF
.,TRBV15,TRBJ2-3,CATSTQRAGNADTQYF
.,TRBV11-3,TRBJ2-1,CASSFTGSGTSGNEQFF
.,TRBV19,TRBJ2-7,CASSAGTSGSRYEQYF
.,TRBV27,TRBJ2-7,CASSLLEGIYEQYF
.,TRBV4-3,TRBJ1-2,CASSPVDDGYYGYTF
.,TRBV10-1,TRBJ2-7,CASSESPGSYEQYF
.,TRBV27,TRBJ2-1,CASSLGTGSYNEQFF
.,TRBV6-2/TRBV6-3,TRBJ2-2,CASNFLPGQVNTGELFF
medium-sized,TRBV2,TRBJ1-4,CASRKETATNEKLFF
.,TRBV4-2,TRBJ2-5,CASSQPLGALDQETQYF
.,TRBV5-1,TRBJ2-7,CASSLGGPITEQYF
.,TRBV29-1,TRBJ2-7,CSVENTGGHEQYF
.,TRBV18,TRBJ2-7,CASSLGAASSYEQYF
.,TRBV11-2,TRBJ2-7,CASSLSGEGLGEQYF
.,TRBV25-1,TRBJ2-5,CASGYEQGETQYF
.,TRBV28,TRBJ2-7,CASSDRTLYEQYF
.,TRBV6-5,TRBJ2-7,CASSYRQHSYEQYF
.,TRBV20-1,TRBJ2-7,CSARDPSGPGYEQYF
.,TRBV24-1,TRBJ2-1,CATSDFSYASYNEQFF
.,TRBV4-1,TRBJ2-4,CASSQGTVIAKNIQYF
.,TRBV2,TRBJ2-7,CASRGDRPSYEQYF
.,TRBV19,TRBJ2-1,CASSIHRGPTNEQFF
.,TRBV29-1,TRBJ2-1,CSVRGGGAGEFF
.,TRBV12-3/TRBV12-4,TRBJ1-5,CASSQDSYSNQPQHF
.,TRBV2,TRBJ1-5,CASHGGWGNQPQHF